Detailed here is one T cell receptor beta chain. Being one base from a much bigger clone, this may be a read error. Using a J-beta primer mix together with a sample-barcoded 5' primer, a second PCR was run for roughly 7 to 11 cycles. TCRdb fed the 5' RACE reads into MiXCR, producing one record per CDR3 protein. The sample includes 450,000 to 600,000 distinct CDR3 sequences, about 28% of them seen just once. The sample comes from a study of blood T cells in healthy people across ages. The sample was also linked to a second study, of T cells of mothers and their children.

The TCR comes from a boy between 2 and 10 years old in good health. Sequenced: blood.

CDR3 in DNA: TGTGCCGGCAGCTTGGTTGCGGGAAACACCGGGGAGCTGTTTTTT. Its translation: CAGSLVAGNTGELFF. The V call is TRBV5-5, the J call TRBJ2-2, with D perhaps matching TRBD2 (6 bases). Germline V lookup: CDR1 SGHKS, CDR2 YYEKEE (reference sequence). This CDR3 contains 15 residues. Filled out from reference TRBV5-5 and TRBJ2-2, the complete variable domain reads DAGVTQSPTHLIKTRGQQVTLRCSPISGHKSVSWYQQVLGQGPQFIFQYYEKEERGRGNFPDRFSARQFPNYSSELNVNALLLGDSALYLCAGSLVAGNTGELFFGEGSRLTVL.